Listed here are 32 T cell receptor beta chains from one sample, sequenced in a study of CD8+ T cells in alopecia areata (dated by TCRdb to the late 2010s). The library was made by the immunoSEQ multiplex PCR assay. RNA was extracted from all samples and reverse transcribed into cDNA, which served as template for TCR sequencing. TCRdb stores this immuneACCESS table with in-frame sequences only. Part of the clones is absent; in the studies checked, under half of the shortfall reflects unresolved V genes, and no reason is known for the rest. In all, the sample holds 120,000 or so clones, and about 50% of those were seen once. Under 12% of the sample is taken by the ten largest. Sequencing was performed on NKG2D-low CD8+ T cells sorted from blood. The cell subset or site tag for this specimen amounts to: sorted CD8+ NKG2D-low blood T cells. The origin of the receptors is a human donor with alopecia areata.

The rearrangement uses TRBV30 and TRBJ2-5; D unclear. The CDR3 has 12 amino acids. V shed 6 bases and J shed 4 bases, with 12 bases lying between them. The germline V gene has CDR1 GTSNPN and CDR2 SVGIG (reference sequence). Here the CDR3 reads CACITNLETQYF. The CDR3 DNA reads TGTGCCTGCATCACCAATTTAGAGACCCAGTACTTC.

This sequence joins TRBV29-1 and TRBJ2-5; 9 bases line up with TRBD2. CDR1 is SQVTM, CDR2 ANQGSEA, per germline. This CDR3 has 16 residues. V dropped 1 base and J dropped 5; count of bases not matched to a gene: 11. The CDR3 nucleotides are TGCAGCGTTGAAGGGGGGCTAGCGGGATTGTCGGAGACCCAGTACTTC. As protein: CSVEGGLAGLSETQYF.

J is TRBJ1-1 and V is TRBV5-1; 7 nucleotides line up with TRBD1. The trim removed 3 bases at V and 0 bases at J, leaving 5 bases unmatched. CDR1 is SGHRS and CDR2 is YFSETQ in the germline V gene. The CDR3 totals 15 residues. CDR3 residues: CASSSTGYLNTEAFF. CDR3 nucleotides: TGCGCCAGCAGCTCGACAGGGTATCTGAACACTGAAGCTTTCTTT.

This clone occurred once. The chain is built from TRBV27 and TRBJ2-1, with D possibly being TRBD1 (5 bases). V was pared by 2 bases and J by 7 bases, with 6 bases between. CDR1 and CDR2 from the germline V gene are MNHEY and SMNVEV (reference sequence). The CDR3 spans 12 residues. CDR3 coding DNA: TGTGCCAGCAGTTTAGGGGCAAATGAGCAGTTCTTC. It translates to CASSLGANEQFF.

This sequence joins TRBV27 and TRBJ1-2; 12 nucleotides agree with TRBD1. The CDR3 extends over 15 amino acids. Germline-derived CDR1 and CDR2 are MNHEY and SMNVEV (reference sequence). Trimming removed 4 bases from V and 7 bases from J; junction bases left unmatched: 7. The CDR3 is CASSSGQGAIGGYTF. The CDR3 DNA reads TGTGCCAGCAGTTCGGGACAGGGGGCGATTGGTGGCTACACCTTC.

The V call is TRBV29-1, the J call TRBJ2-7, with D possibly matching TRBD1 (5 bases). Trimming removed 1 base from V and 6 bases from J, with 13 bases in between. Germline V gene lookup returns CDR1 SQVTM and CDR2 ANQGSEA. The CDR3 is made up of 13 amino acids. The CDR3 DNA reads TGCAGCGTTGAAGGTGGCAGGGTCGGCGAGCAGTACTTC. Translated: CSVEGGRVGEQYF.

The J gene is TRBJ2-3, the V gene TRBV30; D might be TRBD2 (6 bases). With 3 bases removed from V and 0 bases from J, the gap between germline ends came to 10 bases. This CDR3 contains 14 residues. CDR1 and CDR2 from the germline V gene are GTSNPN and SVGIG (reference sequence). In DNA, the CDR3 is TGTGCCTGGAGCGCCGGGACTAGCACAGATACGCAGTATTTT. Protein: CAWSAGTSTDTQYF.

This rearrangement joins TRBV11-1 to TRBJ2-3, with D unclear. Germline CDR1 is SGHAT and CDR2 is FQDESV (reference sequence). Trimming removed 1 base at V and 1 base at J, with 6 bases between. The CDR3 loop spans 14 amino acids. For the CDR3, the DNA is TGTGCCAGCAGCTTAGAGGCCCGCACAGATACGCAGTATTTT. This encodes CASSLEARTDTQYF.

V gene TRBV29-1 combines with J gene TRBJ2-2, with TRBD1 matching over 8 bases. CDR1 is SQVTM and CDR2 is ANQGSEA in the germline V gene. V lost 7 bases to trimming and J lost 3 bases; unmatched junction nucleotides: 4. The CDR3 contains 13 residues. CDR3 DNA sequence: TGCAGCGCCCCGGGACAGGACACCGGGGAGCTGTTTTTT. Amino acid sequence: CSAPGQDTGELFF.

The chain recombines TRBV29-1 with TRBJ2-7; D is unclear. V shed 6 bases and J shed 5 bases, with 11 bases lying between them. Germline-derived CDR1 and CDR2 are SQVTM and ANQGSEA. The CDR3 length is 11 residues. The CDR3 loop reads CSVLPGHEQYF. CDR3 nucleotides: TGCAGCGTATTGCCAGGCCACGAGCAGTACTTC.

Ten or more counts support this clone. The V gene is TRBV7-9, the J gene TRBJ2-7; perhaps TRBD1 as D (5 bases). This CDR3 spans 13 amino acids. The germline V gene has CDR1 SEHNR and CDR2 FQNEAQ (reference sequence). V lost 4 bases and J lost 5, with 12 bases in between. The CDR3 loop is CASSWATVHEQYF. The CDR3 coding sequence is TGTGCCAGCAGCTGGGCGACAGTCCACGAGCAGTACTTC. The complete variable domain, with remaining parts taken from reference TRBV7-9 and TRBJ2-7, reads DTGVSQNPRHKITKRGQNVTFRCDPISEHNRLYWYRQTLGQGPEFLTYFQNEAQLEKSRLLSDRFSAERPKGSFSTLEIQRTEQGDSAMYLCASSWATVHEQYFGPGTRLTVT.

The chain links TRBV30 to TRBJ1-2; D remains ambiguous. The CDR3 totals 14 residues. The V gene lost 2 bases and the J gene lost 2 bases, with 12 bases spanning the gap. Germline-derived CDR1 and CDR2 are GTSNPN and SVGIG (reference sequence). CDR3 protein: CAWSQTTLNYGYTF. The CDR3 DNA reads TGTGCCTGGAGTCAGACAACACTCAACTATGGCTACACCTTC. The full variable domain, completed using reference TRBV30 and TRBJ1-2, is SQTIHQWPATLVQPVGSPLSLECTVEGTSNPNLYWYRQAAGRGLQLLFYSVGIGQISSEVPQNLSASRPQDRQFILSSKKLLLSDSGFYLCAWSQTTLNYGYTFGSGTRLTVV.

The chain links TRBV29-1 to TRBJ2-7; D is possibly TRBD1 or TRBD2 (5 bases each). Looked up from germline, CDR1 is SQVTM and CDR2 is ANQGSEA. The V and J ends lost 5 bases and 3 bases respectively, with 14 bases between them. This CDR3 has 13 amino acids. This CDR3 is CSVRDPQGYEQYF. The CDR3 DNA sequence: TGCAGCGTTCGGGATCCCCAGGGCTACGAGCAGTACTTC.

The chain joins TRBV29-1 to TRBJ2-2; D possibly corresponds to TRBD2 (6 bases). CDR1 and CDR2 from the germline V gene are SQVTM and ANQGSEA. The CDR3 length is 14 residues. The ends were cut back, 6 bases at V and 5 bases at J, with 16 bases in the middle. CDR3 bases: TGCAGCGTCTCCAAGGAGGGATGGACCGGGGAGCTGTTTTTT. Translating it yields CSVSKEGWTGELFF.

The V gene is TRBV29-1, the J gene TRBJ1-1; no definite D call. Germline CDR1 and CDR2: SQVTM and ANQGSEA. This CDR3 is built from 8 residues. Trimming removed 4 bases from V and 11 bases from J, with 5 bases in between. The CDR3 DNA sequence: TGCAGCGTTGGGCACGCTTTCTTT. Translation: CSVGHAFF.

V and J are TRBV30 and TRBJ2-7; possible D gene TRBD1, 5 bases. Germline CDR1 reads GTSNPN; CDR2 reads SVGIG (reference sequence). This CDR3 comprises 14 residues. V was cut by 1 base and J by 1 base, with 11 bases left in between. The CDR3 reads CAWSGAGRSYEQYF. The CDR3 bases are TGTGCCTGGAGTGGAGCAGGGCGTTCCTACGAGCAGTACTTC.

V is TRBV9 and J is TRBJ2-1; 7 bases align to TRBD1. This CDR3 comprises 15 residues. Germline values: CDR1 SGDLS, CDR2 YYNGEE. The ends lost 0 bases at V and 2 bases at J; junction bases unmatched: 2. As DNA, the CDR3 is TGTGCCAGCAGCGTAGGACAGGGAACCTACAATGAGCAGTTCTTC. It is translated as CASSVGQGTYNEQFF.

J is TRBJ2-7 and V is TRBV6-5; tentatively, D is TRBD2 (6 bases). Per germline, CDR1 MNHEY and CDR2 SVGAGI. V was pared by 9 bases and J by 3 bases, with 9 bases between. The CDR3 covers 11 residues. The CDR3 is CASRGVYEQYF. The CDR3 coding sequence is TGTGCCAGTCGCGGGGTCTACGAGCAGTACTTC.

This clone was counted once. The chain employs TRBV5-6 and TRBJ2-7; tentatively, D is TRBD1 (6 bases). This CDR3 is 12 amino acids long. Germline lookup yields CDR1 SGHDT and CDR2 YYEEEE. Trimming shortened V by 2 bases and J by 6 bases, and 9 bases separated the two germline ends. The DNA for the CDR3 is TGTGCCAGCAGCTTTGGACAGAGCGAGCAGTACTTC. The encoded protein is CASSFGQSEQYF.

V is TRBV29-1 and J is TRBJ2-5; D tentatively reads TRBD1 or TRBD2 (5 bases each). CDR3 length: 11 residues. Germline assignment: CDR1 SQVTM and CDR2 ANQGSEA. V was pared by 4 bases and J by 2 bases, with 5 bases between. CDR3 in DNA: TGCAGCGTTGGGGGGCAAGAGACCCAGTACTTC. Its protein product is CSVGGQETQYF.

This clone was picked up a small number of times. This rearrangement joins TRBV5-4 to TRBJ2-7; possibly TRBD1 for D (6 bases). V was shortened by 0 bases and J by 7 bases, with 11 bases between the two germline ends. Per the germline V gene, CDR1 is SGHNT and CDR2 is YYREEE (reference sequence). CDR3 length: 13 residues. CDR3 DNA: TGTGCCAGCAGCTTGGGACAGGCGTTGGAGCAGTACTTC. Translated, it gives CASSLGQALEQYF.

This clone has a handful of counts. The chain couples TRBV29-1 to TRBJ1-2; a possible D gene is TRBD1 (5 bases). V was clipped by 4 bases and J by 3 bases, with 12 bases between them. The CDR3 is 13 amino acids. Germline CDR1 and CDR2: SQVTM and ANQGSEA. DNA for the CDR3: TGCAGCGTTGCTCCTGGGGACCACTATGGCTACACCTTC. It codes for CSVAPGDHYGYTF.

This clone was seen more than once but under ten times. Within the sample, other DNA sequences also encode this same CDR3. The chain is built from TRBV29-1 and TRBJ2-1; TRBD2 aligns across 7 bases. This CDR3 comprises 12 residues. Germline lookup yields CDR1 SQVTM and CDR2 ANQGSEA. The junction had 4 bases not matched to a gene; V was cut back by 6 bases and J by 5 bases. CDR3 DNA: TGCAGCGTCGTTCGGGGGGACAATGAGCAGTTCTTC. This encodes CSVVRGDNEQFF.

In this sample, this clone turned up a few times. This chain links TRBV5-1 with TRBJ2-6; 8 bases are a match to TRBD1. The CDR3 consists of 18 residues. V lost 3 bases and J lost 4; bases outside the gene matches: 12. The germline CDR1 and CDR2 sequences are SGHRS and YFSETQ. The CDR3 coding sequence is TGCGCCAGCAGCTCGGCCGGACAGGGAGCTTCAGGGGCCAACGTCCTGACTTTC. This sequence encodes CASSSAGQGASGANVLTF. Full variable domain (outside the CDR3, taken from reference TRBV5-1 and TRBJ2-6): KAGVTQTPRYLIKTRGQQVTLSCSPISGHRSVSWYQQTPGQGLQFLFEYFSETQRNKGNFPGRFSGRQFSNSRSEMNVSTLELGDSALYLCASSSAGQGASGANVLTFGAGSRLTVL.

The V gene is TRBV9, the J gene TRBJ1-2; 8 bases fit TRBD1. Germline V gives CDR1 SGDLS, CDR2 YYNGEE. V gave up 3 bases and J gave up 1 base; unmatched junction bases: 5. The length of the CDR3 is 15 residues. Written as DNA, the CDR3 is TGTGCCAGCAGCGGAGACAGGGGACTTAACTATGGCTACACCTTC. Encoded protein: CASSGDRGLNYGYTF.

The chain has TRBV28 and TRBJ1-2; D unresolved. Per germline, CDR1 MDHEN and CDR2 SYDVKM. V was clipped by 3 bases and J by 8 bases, with 22 bases between them. The CDR3 has 16 residues. The CDR3 spells CASSLPWTDPTKGYTF. As DNA, the CDR3 is TGTGCCAGCAGTTTGCCCTGGACCGATCCCACGAAAGGCTACACCTTC.

Note on this clone: The same CDR3 also results from other DNA sequences found in this sample. The chain joins TRBV29-1 to TRBJ2-7; D is ambiguous. This CDR3 spans 12 amino acids. Trimming took off 3 bases at V and 0 bases at J, with 6 bases between the two ends. Germline CDR1 reads SQVTM; CDR2 reads ANQGSEA. The CDR3 DNA reads as TGCAGCGTTGAGCTCGGCTCCTACGAGCAGTACTTC. Protein sequence: CSVELGSYEQYF.

The chain recombines TRBV14 with TRBJ2-7; unclear D gene. This CDR3 is built from 14 residues. The V and J ends lost 0 bases and 0 bases respectively, with 6 bases between them. Germline values: CDR1 SGHDN, CDR2 FVKESK. CDR3 region: CASSQEGGSYEQYF. CDR3 coding DNA: TGTGCCAGCAGCCAAGAGGGCGGCTCCTACGAGCAGTACTTC.

V is TRBV28 and J is TRBJ2-1; D might be TRBD2 (5 bases). V was trimmed by 3 bases and J by 3 bases, leaving 12 bases between them. The CDR3 covers 15 residues. Germline loops: CDR1 MDHEN, CDR2 SYDVKM. This CDR3 is CASSFGSGYYNEQFF. The CDR3 bases are TGTGCCAGCAGTTTTGGAAGCGGATACTACAATGAGCAGTTCTTC.

This clone was counted between two and nine times. The chain carries TRBV7-9 and TRBJ2-1; D is undetermined. Trimming left V 6 bases short and J 3 bases short, with 6 bases between. The CDR3 sequence is 12 residues long. The germline CDR1 and CDR2 sequences are SEHNR and FQNEAQ (reference sequence). CDR3 coding DNA: TGTGCCAGCAGTGAGGACTACAATGAGCAGTTCTTC. Translation: CASSEDYNEQFF.

Regarding this clone: A junction end diverges from the germline sequence, so it may reflect a read error. Other DNA sequences in the sample encode the same CDR3. J is TRBJ2-5 and V is TRBV29-1, with D perhaps TRBD1 (5 bases). CDR1 and CDR2 from the germline V gene are SQVTM and ANQGSEA. This CDR3 comprises 13 residues. The CDR3 sequence: CSVEGQKQETQYF. CDR3 coding DNA: TGCAGCGTCGAAGGACAAAAACAAGAGACCCAGTACTTC.

This clone showed up just a few times. The gene calls are TRBV14 and TRBJ2-1; no firm D call. The length of the CDR3 is 11 residues. The germline gives CDR1 SGHDN, CDR2 FVKESK. V dropped 3 bases and J dropped 10 bases, with 7 bases sitting between them. CDR3 sequence: CASSQSFEQFF. The CDR3 DNA sequence: TGTGCCAGCAGCCAGAGCTTCGAGCAGTTCTTC.